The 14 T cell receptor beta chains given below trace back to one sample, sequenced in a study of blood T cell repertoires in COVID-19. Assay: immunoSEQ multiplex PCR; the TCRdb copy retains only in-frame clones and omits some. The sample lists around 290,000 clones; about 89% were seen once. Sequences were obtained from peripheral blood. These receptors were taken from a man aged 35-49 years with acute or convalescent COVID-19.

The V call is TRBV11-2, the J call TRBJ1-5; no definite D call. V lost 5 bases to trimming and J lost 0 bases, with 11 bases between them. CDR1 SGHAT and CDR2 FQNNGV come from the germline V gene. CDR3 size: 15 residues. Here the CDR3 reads CASSPSYGSNQPQHF. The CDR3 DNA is TGTGCCAGCAGCCCGAGCTACGGTAGCAATCAGCCCCAGCATTTT.

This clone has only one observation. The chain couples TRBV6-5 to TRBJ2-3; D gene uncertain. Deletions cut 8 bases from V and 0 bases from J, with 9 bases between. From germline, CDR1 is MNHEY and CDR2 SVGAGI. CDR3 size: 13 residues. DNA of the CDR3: TGTGCCAGCTACAGCCGTAGCACAGATACGCAGTATTTT. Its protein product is CASYSRSTDTQYF.

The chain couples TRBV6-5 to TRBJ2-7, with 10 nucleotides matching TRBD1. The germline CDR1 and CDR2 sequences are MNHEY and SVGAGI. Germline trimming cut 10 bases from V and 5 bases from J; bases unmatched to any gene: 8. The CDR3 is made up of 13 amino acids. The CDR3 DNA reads TGTGCCACTCGGGGACAGGGGCGGAACGAGCAGTACTTC. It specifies CATRGQGRNEQYF.

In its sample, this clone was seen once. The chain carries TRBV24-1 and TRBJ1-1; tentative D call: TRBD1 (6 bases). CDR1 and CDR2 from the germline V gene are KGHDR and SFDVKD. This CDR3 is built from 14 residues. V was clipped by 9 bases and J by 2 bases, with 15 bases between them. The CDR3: CATRAAGVNTEAFF. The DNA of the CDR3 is TGTGCCACCCGGGCGGCAGGGGTTAACACTGAAGCTTTCTTT.

The CDR3 is CATSDQTSGGQQFF. CDR3 coding DNA: TGTGCCACCAGTGATCAGACTAGCGGGGGACAGCAGTTCTTC. The chain is built from TRBV24-1 and TRBJ2-1; 12 bases fit TRBD2. Germline V gives CDR1 KGHDR, CDR2 SFDVKD. The CDR3 extends over 14 amino acids. The trim removed 3 bases at V and 11 bases at J, leaving 4 bases unmatched.

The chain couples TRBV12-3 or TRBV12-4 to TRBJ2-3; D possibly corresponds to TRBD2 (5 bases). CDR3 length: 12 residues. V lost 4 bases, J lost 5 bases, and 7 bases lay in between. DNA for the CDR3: TGTGCCAGCAGTTCGCGGGTAGATACGCAGTATTTT. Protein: CASSSRVDTQYF.

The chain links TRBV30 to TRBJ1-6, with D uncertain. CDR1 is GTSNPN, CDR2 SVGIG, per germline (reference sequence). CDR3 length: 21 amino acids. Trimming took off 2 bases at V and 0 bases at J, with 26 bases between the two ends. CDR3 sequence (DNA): TGTGCCTGGAGTCCCCTCGATTTTGCGGGCCGACACGACTCCTATAATTCACCCCTCCACTTT. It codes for CAWSPLDFAGRHDSYNSPLHF. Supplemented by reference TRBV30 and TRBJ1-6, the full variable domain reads SQTIHQWPATLVQPVGSPLSLECTVEGTSNPNLYWYRQAAGRGLQLLFYSVGIGQISSEVPQNLSASRPQDRQFILSSKKLLLSDSGFYLCAWSPLDFAGRHDSYNSPLHFGNGTRLTVT.

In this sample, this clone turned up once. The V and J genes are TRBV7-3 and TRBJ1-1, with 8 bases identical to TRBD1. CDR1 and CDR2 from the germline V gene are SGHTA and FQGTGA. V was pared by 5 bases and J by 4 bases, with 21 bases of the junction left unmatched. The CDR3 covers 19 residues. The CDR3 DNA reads TGTGCCAGCAGCCTAAACTCCGGGACAGGAGGAACGGCGAGCACTGAAGCTTTCTTT. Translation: CASSLNSGTGGTASTEAFF.

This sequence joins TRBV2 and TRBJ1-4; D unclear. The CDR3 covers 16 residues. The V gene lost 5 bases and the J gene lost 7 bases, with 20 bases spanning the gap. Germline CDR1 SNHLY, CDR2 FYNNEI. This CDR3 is CASSTPRGGLREKLFF. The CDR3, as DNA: TGTGCCAGCAGTACCCCCCGCGGAGGGTTGCGTGAAAAACTGTTTTTT.

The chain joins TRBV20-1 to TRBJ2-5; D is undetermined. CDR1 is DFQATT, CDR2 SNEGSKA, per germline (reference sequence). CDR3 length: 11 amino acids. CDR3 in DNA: TGCAGCCCACAGAACCAAGAGACCCAGTACTTC. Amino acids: CSPQNQETQYF.

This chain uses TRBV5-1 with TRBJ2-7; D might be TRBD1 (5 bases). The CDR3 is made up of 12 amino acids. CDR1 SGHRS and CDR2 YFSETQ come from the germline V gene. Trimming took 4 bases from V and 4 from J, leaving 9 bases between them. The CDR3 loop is CASSNDRYEQYF. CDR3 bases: TGCGCCAGCAGCAACGACAGATACGAGCAGTACTTC.

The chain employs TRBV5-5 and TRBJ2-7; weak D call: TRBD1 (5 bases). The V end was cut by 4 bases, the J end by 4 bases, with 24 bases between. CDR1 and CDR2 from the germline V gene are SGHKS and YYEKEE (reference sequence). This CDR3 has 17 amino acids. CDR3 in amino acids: CASSPTRSQTTDYEQYF. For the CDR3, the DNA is TGTGCCAGCAGCCCAACACGGTCCCAGACGACAGATTACGAGCAGTACTTC.

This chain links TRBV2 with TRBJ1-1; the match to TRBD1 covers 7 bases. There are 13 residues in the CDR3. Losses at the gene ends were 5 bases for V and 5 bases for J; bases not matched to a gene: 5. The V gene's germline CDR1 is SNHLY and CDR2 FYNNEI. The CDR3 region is CASSSDRVTEAFF. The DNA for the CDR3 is TGTGCCAGCAGTTCCGACAGGGTAACTGAAGCTTTCTTT.

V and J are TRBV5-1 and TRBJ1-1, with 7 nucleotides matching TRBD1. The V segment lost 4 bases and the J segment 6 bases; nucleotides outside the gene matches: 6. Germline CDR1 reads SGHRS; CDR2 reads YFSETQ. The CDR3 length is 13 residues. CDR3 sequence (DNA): TGCGCCAGCAGCACCACCCAGGGGGCTGAAGCTTTCTTT. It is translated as CASSTTQGAEAFF.